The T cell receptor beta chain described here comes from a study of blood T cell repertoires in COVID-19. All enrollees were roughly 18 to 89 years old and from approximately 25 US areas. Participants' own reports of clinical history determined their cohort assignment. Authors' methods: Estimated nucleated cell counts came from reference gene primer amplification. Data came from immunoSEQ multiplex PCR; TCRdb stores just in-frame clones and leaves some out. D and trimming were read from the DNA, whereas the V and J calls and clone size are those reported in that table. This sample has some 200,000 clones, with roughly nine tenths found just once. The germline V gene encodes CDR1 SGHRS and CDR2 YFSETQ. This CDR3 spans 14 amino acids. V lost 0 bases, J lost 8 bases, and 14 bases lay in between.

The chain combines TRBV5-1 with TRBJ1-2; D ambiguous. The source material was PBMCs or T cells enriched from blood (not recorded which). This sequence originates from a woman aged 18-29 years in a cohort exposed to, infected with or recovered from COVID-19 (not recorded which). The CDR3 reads CASSLDRAAGGYTF. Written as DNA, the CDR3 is TGCGCCAGCAGCTTGGACCGGGCGGCGGGGGGCTACACCTTC.